Sequencing of this TCR beta chain was carried out in a study of OX40 agonist ivuxolimab in advanced cancers. As for the study more broadly: Ivuxolimab, which targeted the costimulatory receptor OX40 (CD134), was an agonistic, fully human IgG2 monoclonal antibody. A male proportion of 82.7% and a mean age of approximately 58 years, ranging from roughly 23 to 79, were recorded for the dose-escalation cohort. The paper describes the monotherapy dose-escalation part (N ≈ 52 patients) of the phase I trial of ivuxolimab. Among the roughly 52 dose-escalation patients, around 20 had hepatocellular carcinoma, about 15 melanoma, 9 renal cell carcinoma and 9 head and neck cancer. Patients were allowed to have had prior anti-PD-1, anti-PD-L1 or anti-CTLA-4 therapy, and 30% to 40% of the dose-escalation patients had previously received checkpoint inhibitors. Peripheral TCRbeta sequencing aimed to test whether ivuxolimab altered TCR sequence diversity and caused clonal T-cell expansion. Partial responses occurred in three dose-escalation patients, of whom one had hepatocellular carcinoma and two had cutaneous melanoma. Intravenous ivuxolimab was administered to patients every 2 weeks at six dose levels: 0.01, 0.1, 0.3, 1.5, 3 and 10 mg/kg.

Trimming accounts for 5 bases at V and 5 bases at J, while the number of junction bases matched to no gene is 9. Via the germline V gene, CDR1 is MRHNA and CDR2 SNTAGT. Spanning cysteine to phenylalanine, the CDR3 consists of 15 amino acids. This entry keeps only the CDR3 DNA: 45 bases, framed from base 1. What the authors observed across the whole study: The antigen specificity of the peripheral T cells that underwent clonal expansion was not determined. After ivuxolimab, expanded clones were on average more numerous among CD8+ T cells than among CD4+ T cells. Low levels of normalized T-cell clonal expansion were also seen in some patients who did not respond. In partial responders in the 0.1-3.0 mg/kg groups, normalized peripheral clonal expansion was found to be among the lowest, especially among CD8+ T cells. Clonal expansion of both CD4+ and CD8+ blood T cells was observed from baseline to week 6 at doses 0.1 to 3.0 mg/kg.

Genomic DNA was extracted from sorted cells for sequencing of the TCRbeta CDR3 region. TCRbeta CDR3 regions were sequenced using the immunoSEQ Assay. Imported from immuneACCESS, the table was reduced by TCRdb to in-frame sequences with V and J called. These copies leave out some clones; in studies compared against another copy, an unresolved V gene accounts for under half, and the cause of the remainder is not known. The sample table records approximately 64,000 clones; 80% to 90% of these occur just once. Over 2.5% of the sample goes to the ten largest clones. Concerning this clone itself: The antigen this receptor binds is unknown. No much larger clone exists at a distance of one base, and base qualities are not known.

Patients with autoimmune disease history or receiving systemic immunosuppression were excluded from the trial. In every dose cohort, peripheral blood was drawn for TCR sequencing at baseline, cycle 4 day 1, and cycle 7 day 1. The samples were drawn from a first-in-human, open-label, multicenter phase I dose-escalation trial of ivuxolimab. Adults with locally advanced or metastatic melanoma, renal cell carcinoma, hepatocellular carcinoma or head and neck squamous cell carcinoma were enrolled in the trial. Before TCR sequencing, CD4+ T cells and CD8+ T cells from peripheral blood were sorted into separate populations.

Sequencing used CD4+ or CD8+ T cells sorted from blood, obtained in a trial of the OX40 agonist ivuxolimab. This TCR derives from an adult with an advanced solid tumor such as melanoma, head and neck, liver or kidney cancer. The sequence links TRBV6-4 to TRBJ2-1; TRBD2 lines up with 7 middle nucleotides. At the DNA level, the sequence is TGTGCCAGCAGTCATGAGCTAGCGGACCACAATGAGCAGTTCTTC. Its protein reads: CASSHELADHNEQFF.